Detailed here is one TCR beta chain. This CDR3 has 16 residues. Germline CDR1 SGHNT, CDR2 YYREEE (reference sequence). V was shortened by 4 bases and J by 9 bases, with 20 bases between the two germline ends. The protocol was immunoSEQ multiplex PCR, while the TCRdb copy is restricted to in-frame clones and leaves out a portion. The sample shows 73,000 or so clones, approximately 89% of them seen only once. The sample is drawn from a study of T cell responses to AZD1222 COVID-19 vaccine. This chain connects TRBV5-4 to TRBJ1-6; weak D call: TRBD1 (6 bases). The clonotype comes from an adult in good health. The sample here was peripheral blood, taken on day 0 of AZD1222 vaccination. CDR3 DNA: TGTGCCAGCAGCACTGGGGGGGGCGCGTCTATTTCACCCCTCCACTTT. Its translation: CASSTGGGASISPLHF.